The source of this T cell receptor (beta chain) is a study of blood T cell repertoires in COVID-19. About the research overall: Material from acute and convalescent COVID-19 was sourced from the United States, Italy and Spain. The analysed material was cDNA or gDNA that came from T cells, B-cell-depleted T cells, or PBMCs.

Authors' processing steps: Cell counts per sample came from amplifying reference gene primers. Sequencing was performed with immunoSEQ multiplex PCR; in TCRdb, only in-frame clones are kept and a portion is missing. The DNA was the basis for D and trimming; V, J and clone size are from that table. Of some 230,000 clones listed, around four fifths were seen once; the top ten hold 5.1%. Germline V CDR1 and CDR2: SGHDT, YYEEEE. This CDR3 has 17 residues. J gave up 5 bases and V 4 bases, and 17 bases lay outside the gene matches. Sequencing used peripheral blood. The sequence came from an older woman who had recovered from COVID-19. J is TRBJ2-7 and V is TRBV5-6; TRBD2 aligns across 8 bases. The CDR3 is CASSHGKWKGLAHEQYF. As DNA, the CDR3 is TGTGCCAGCAGCCATGGGAAATGGAAAGGACTAGCCCACGAGCAGTACTTC.